Shown below are 17 T cell receptor beta chains from a single sample sequenced in a study of blood T cell repertoires in COVID-19. Sequencing used immunoSEQ multiplex PCR; TCRdb keeps in-frame clones, though not all of them. The data show 150,000 to 200,000 clones, about 83% seen once. Source material: PBMCs or T cells enriched from blood (not recorded which). All receptors come from a woman in her thirties who had recovered from COVID-19.

The V and J genes are TRBV2 and TRBJ2-3; 11 bases align to TRBD1. The trim removed 3 bases at V and 3 bases at J, leaving 26 bases unmatched. Germline V gene data show CDR1 as SNHLY and CDR2 as FYNNEI. The CDR3 is made up of 23 amino acids. The CDR3 DNA is TGTGCCAGCAGTGACCTGGGACAGGGGGTTTTGGTACGAGCGGGAAGTTCTACAGATACGCAGTATTTT. This translates into CASSDLGQGVLVRAGSSTDTQYF.

This rearrangement joins TRBV28 to TRBJ2-7; tentative D call: TRBD2 (6 bases). The CDR3 spans 17 residues. Looked up from germline, CDR1 is MDHEN and CDR2 is SYDVKM. The V end lost 3 bases, the J end lost 9 bases, and 27 bases lay between the germline ends. For the CDR3, the DNA is TGTGCCAGCAGTTTTGGAAGAGGGACTTTCGGGGGAGGAGGGCAGTACTTC. Its protein is CASSFGRGTFGGGGQYF.

The chain uses TRBV7-9 and TRBJ1-2; no clear D gene. Trimming took off 5 bases at V and 5 bases at J, with 15 bases between the two ends. Germline V gene data show CDR1 as SEHNR and CDR2 as FQNEAQ (reference sequence). CDR3 length: 14 residues. DNA for the CDR3: TGTGCCAGCAGCCCCGAGGTGATTCAATATGGCTACACCTTC. This translates into CASSPEVIQYGYTF.

The gene calls are TRBV3-1 (or the pseudogene TRBV3-2) and TRBJ1-2, with D possibly TRBD1 on 6 matching bases. CDR1 and CDR2 (germline): LGHDT, YNNKEL (reference sequence). Deletions cut 4 bases from V and 8 bases from J, with 17 bases between. This CDR3 comprises 14 residues. This CDR3 reads CASSLSWTVSGYTF. Written as DNA, the CDR3 is TGTGCCAGCAGCCTCTCATGGACAGTAAGCGGCTACACCTTC.

V is TRBV7-9 and J is TRBJ2-7, with TRBD2 matching 7 bases. The CDR3 is made up of 15 amino acids. V gave up 5 bases and J gave up 3 bases; unmatched junction bases: 10. The germline gives CDR1 SEHNR, CDR2 FQNEAQ (reference sequence). DNA for the CDR3: TGTGCCAGCAGCCCCAAGGGAGGACTAGTCTACGAGCAGTACTTC. Protein product: CASSPKGGLVYEQYF.

V usage is TRBV28 and J usage is TRBJ2-5; 10 positions match TRBD2. Germline-derived CDR1 and CDR2 are MDHEN and SYDVKM. Germline trimming cut 10 bases from V and 4 bases from J; bases unmatched to any gene: 6. This CDR3 has 13 amino acids. CDR3 loop: CATLAGDGETQYF. In nucleotides, the CDR3 is TGTGCCACCCTAGCGGGAGATGGAGAGACCCAGTACTTC.

In this sample, this clone turned up a few times. The CDR3 DNA reads as TGTGCCAGCAGCTTGAGGGCGGGAGGATCAAGAGCTTCCCACAATGAGCAGTTCTTC. It yields the protein CASSLRAGGSRASHNEQFF. The V call is TRBV11-2, the J call TRBJ2-1; TRBD2 matches 8 bases. Germline V gene sequence: CDR1 SGHAT, CDR2 FQNNGV. Trimming cost V 3 bases and J 5 bases; bases outside gene matches: 18. CDR3 length: 19 residues.

The V call is TRBV11-2, the J call TRBJ1-4; TRBD1 is a possible D gene (6 bases). V lost 5 bases and J lost 11, with 15 bases in between. The CDR3 loop spans 13 amino acids. Germline V gives CDR1 SGHAT, CDR2 FQNNGV. The DNA of the CDR3 is TGTGCCAGCAGCCTAGGGAACAGGGAGAAACTGTTTTTT. Translated, it gives CASSLGNREKLFF.

The chain uses TRBV7-8 and TRBJ2-7; D gene uncertain. This CDR3 spans 16 amino acids. Trimming removed 5 bases from V and 0 bases from J, with 17 bases in between. The germline V gene has CDR1 SGHVS and CDR2 FQNEAQ. DNA of the CDR3: TGTGCCAGCAGCCCATCACGAACCTGGAGCTCCTACGAGCAGTACTTC. Translation: CASSPSRTWSSYEQYF. Using reference TRBV7-8 and TRBJ2-7 for the parts outside the CDR3, the full variable domain is GAGVSQSPRYKVAKRGQDVALRCDPISGHVSLFWYQQALGQGPEFLTYFQNEAQLDKSGLPSDRFFAERPEGSVSTLKIQRTQQEDSAVYLCASSPSRTWSSYEQYFGPGTRLTVT.

The J gene is TRBJ2-7, the V gene TRBV27, with 8 nucleotides matching TRBD2. V shed 6 bases, J shed 2 bases, and the junction held 3 bases outside the gene matches. The CDR3 sequence is 13 residues long. Germline CDR1 and CDR2: MNHEY and SMNVEV (reference sequence). The chain's CDR3 is CASRGLGPYEQYF. The DNA for the CDR3 is TGTGCCAGCAGGGGACTAGGACCCTACGAGCAGTACTTC.

The chain carries TRBV7-8 and TRBJ2-7, with TRBD2 matching over 10 bases. The ends lost 3 bases at V and 2 bases at J; junction bases unmatched: 4. This CDR3 has 15 residues. Germline CDR1 and CDR2: SGHVS and FQNEAQ. CDR3 nucleotides: TGTGCCAGCAGCTTCGGACTAGCGGAGCCCTACGAGCAGTACTTC. Protein product: CASSFGLAEPYEQYF.

The chain is built from TRBV1 and TRBJ2-2; TRBD2, the table's D call, was not compared with the DNA. TRBV1 is described as a pseudogene. The CDR3 is 17 amino acids. The CDR3 spells CTSSQDQTGGNTGELFF. The DNA for the CDR3 is TGCACCAGCAGCCAAGATCAAACGGGGGGAAACACCGGGGAGCTGTTTTTT.

The J gene is TRBJ2-7, the V gene TRBV29-1, with TRBD1 matching 9 bases. The CDR3 consists of 14 residues. Trimming at V came to 5 bases and at J to 4 bases, leaving 9 bases not matched to a gene. Germline CDR1 reads SQVTM; CDR2 reads ANQGSEA. The CDR3 DNA reads as TGCAGCGTTCTCCGGACAGGGGCACGATACGAGCAGTACTTC. Its translation is CSVLRTGARYEQYF.

This clone occurred once. The chain recombines TRBV27 with TRBJ2-7; 9 positions match TRBD2. Germline V lookup: CDR1 MNHEY, CDR2 SMNVEV (reference sequence). The CDR3 spans 16 residues. V was pared by 2 bases and J by 2 bases, with 7 bases of the junction left unmatched. CDR3: CASSLSVGGGAYEQYF. Written as DNA, the CDR3 is TGTGCCAGCAGTTTAAGTGTCGGCGGGGGGGCCTACGAGCAGTACTTC.

J is TRBJ1-1 and V is TRBV28; the D gene is possibly TRBD1 (6 bases). This CDR3 is built from 12 residues. The V gene's germline CDR1 is MDHEN and CDR2 SYDVKM. V was clipped by 2 bases and J by 8 bases, with 9 bases between them. CDR3 in DNA: TGTGCCAGCAGTTTAACAGGGATGGAAGCTTTCTTT. This translates into CASSLTGMEAFF.

The chain combines TRBV29-1 with TRBJ2-7, with 7 bases lining up with TRBD1. The V segment lost 7 bases and the J segment 4 bases; nucleotides outside the gene matches: 10. The CDR3 runs 13 residues. From germline, CDR1 is SQVTM and CDR2 ANQGSEA. CDR3 sequence reads: CSAGTARRYEQYF. The CDR3 bases are TGCAGCGCCGGGACAGCTCGACGATACGAGCAGTACTTC.

The chain employs TRBV30 and TRBJ2-7, with 8 positions matching TRBD1. Germline trimming cut 1 base from V and 3 bases from J; bases unmatched to any gene: 5. The CDR3 spans 14 residues. Per the germline V gene, CDR1 is GTSNPN and CDR2 is SVGIG (reference sequence). The CDR3 DNA is TGTGCCTGGAGTGGGGCAGGGGGCCTCTACGAGCAGTACTTC. It yields the protein CAWSGAGGLYEQYF.